This T cell receptor beta chain was recovered during a study of OX40 agonist ivuxolimab in advanced cancers. As for the study in general: Patients assigned to dose escalation were diagnosed with hepatocellular carcinoma, melanoma, renal cell or head and neck cancer. Checkpoint inhibitors had been given previously to approximately 41% of patients. Study outcomes and limitations: Blood T cells, both CD4+ and CD8+, expanded clonally by week 6 at 0.1 to 3.0 mg/kg. The investigators did not determine what antigen specificity the expanded peripheral T cells had.

The CDR3 sequence is 13 residues long. The germline V gene encodes CDR1 WNHNN and CDR2 SYGVQD (reference sequence). V was clipped by 1 base and J by 5 bases, with 8 bases between them. With respect to this clone: The antigen is undetermined.

The data were produced by immunoSEQ multiplex PCR, yet TCRdb's version contains in-frame clones alone and is incomplete. This table holds 37,000 or so clones, around 85% found once. The TCR originated in an adult with an advanced solid tumor such as melanoma, head and neck, liver or kidney cancer. The V call is TRBV10-1, the J call TRBJ2-5; D assignment may be TRBD1 or TRBD2 (5 bases each). Sequences were derived from CD4+ or CD8+ T cells sorted from blood, sampled in a trial of the OX40 agonist ivuxolimab. The CDR3 protein is CASSEYGAETQYF. In DNA form, the CDR3 reads TGCGCCAGCAGTGAGTACGGGGCGGAGACCCAGTACTTC.